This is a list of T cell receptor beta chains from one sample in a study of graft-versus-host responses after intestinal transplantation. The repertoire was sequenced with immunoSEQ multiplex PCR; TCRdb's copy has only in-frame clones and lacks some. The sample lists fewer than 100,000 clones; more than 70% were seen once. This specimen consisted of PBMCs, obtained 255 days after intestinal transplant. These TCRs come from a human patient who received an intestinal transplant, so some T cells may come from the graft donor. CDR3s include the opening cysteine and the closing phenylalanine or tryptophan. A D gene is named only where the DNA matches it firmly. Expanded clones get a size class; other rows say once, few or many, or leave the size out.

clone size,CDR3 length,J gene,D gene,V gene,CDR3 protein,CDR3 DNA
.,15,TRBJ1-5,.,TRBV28,CASLGGGRVDQPQHF,TGTGCCAGCCTGGGCGGGGGGCGCGTAGATCAGCCCCAGCATTTT
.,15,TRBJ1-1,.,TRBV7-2,CASSLDFAGATEAFF,TGTGCCAGCAGCTTAGATTTCGCAGGGGCCACTGAAGCTTTCTTT
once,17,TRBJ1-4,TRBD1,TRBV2,CASSGGQGALGYEKLFF,TGTGCCAGCAGTGGGGGACAGGGGGCGCTGGGGTATGAAAAACTGTTTTTT
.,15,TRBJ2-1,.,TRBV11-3,CASSRDSRIGNEQFF,TGTGCCAGCAGCCGCGACAGCCGTATAGGCAATGAGCAGTTCTTC
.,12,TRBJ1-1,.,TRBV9,CASSVGGTEAFF,TGTGCCAGCAGCGTAGGGGGGACTGAAGCTTTCTTT
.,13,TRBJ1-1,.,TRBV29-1,CSANSYGGTEAFF,TGCAGCGCCAATTCATATGGGGGGACTGAAGCTTTCTTT
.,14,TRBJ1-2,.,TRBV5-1,CASSLADGGSGYTF,TGCGCCAGCAGCTTGGCCGATGGTGGGAGTGGCTACACCTTC
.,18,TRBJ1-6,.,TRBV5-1,CASSLGDGPFSYNSPLHF,TGCGCCAGCAGCTTGGGAGATGGCCCTTTCTCCTATAATTCACCCCTCCACTTT
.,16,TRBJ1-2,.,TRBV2,CASSLGDPPVNYGYTF,TGTGCCAGCAGTCTAGGGGACCCACCCGTTAACTATGGCTACACCTTC
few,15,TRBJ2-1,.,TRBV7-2,CASSLEAGGFNEQFF,TGTGCCAGCAGCCTGGAGGCAGGGGGGTTCAATGAGCAGTTCTTC
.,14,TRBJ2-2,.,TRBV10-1,CASSESRGSGELFF,TGCGCCAGCAGTGAGTCCCGGGGATCTGGGGAGCTGTTTTTT
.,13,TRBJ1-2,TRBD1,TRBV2,CASSPDRGNGYTF,TGTGCCAGCAGTCCCGACAGGGGGAATGGCTACACCTTC
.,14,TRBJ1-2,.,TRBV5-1,CASSLFLGDDGYTF,TGCGCCAGCAGCTTGTTCCTGGGGGACGATGGCTACACCTTC
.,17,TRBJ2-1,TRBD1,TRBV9,CASSVEGRQGAYNEQFF,TGTGCCAGCAGCGTAGAGGGTCGACAGGGAGCCTACAATGAGCAGTTCTTC
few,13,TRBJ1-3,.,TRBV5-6,CASSPRLGYTIYF,TGTGCCAGCAGCCCCAGGTTGGGTTACACCATATATTTT
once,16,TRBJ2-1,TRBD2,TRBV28,CASSPLWRGGHNEQFF,TGTGCCAGCAGCCCTCTCTGGCGGGGGGGCCACAATGAGCAGTTCTTC
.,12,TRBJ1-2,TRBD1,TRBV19,CASRGQNYGYTF,TGTGCCAGTAGGGGACAGAACTATGGCTACACCTTC
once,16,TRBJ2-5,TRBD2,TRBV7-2,CASRATSGVLQETQYF,TGTGCCAGCAGGGCCACTAGCGGGGTCTTACAAGAGACCCAGTACTTC
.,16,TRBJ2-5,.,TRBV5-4,CASSPPEIRGEETQYF,TGTGCCAGCAGCCCCCCGGAAATCAGGGGCGAGGAGACCCAGTACTTC
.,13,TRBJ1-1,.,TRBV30,CAWTPRGNTEAFF,TGTGCCTGGACCCCGAGAGGGAACACTGAAGCTTTCTTT
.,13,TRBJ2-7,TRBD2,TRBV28,CASRGTSGSEQYF,TGTGCCAGCAGGGGGACTAGCGGGAGCGAGCAGTACTTC
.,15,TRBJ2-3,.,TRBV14,CASSQDRGLTDTQYF,TGTGCCAGCAGCCAAGATCGCGGACTCACAGATACGCAGTATTTT
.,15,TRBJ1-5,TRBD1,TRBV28,CASTPTGEVYQPQHF,TGTGCCAGCACCCCGACAGGGGAAGTGTATCAGCCCCAGCATTTT
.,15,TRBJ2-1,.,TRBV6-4,CASSDSGSSYNEQFF,TGTGCCAGCAGTGACTCGGGTAGCTCCTACAATGAGCAGTTCTTC
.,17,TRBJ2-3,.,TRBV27,CASSAPPAPRGGDTQYF,TGTGCCAGCAGTGCCCCCCCGGCCCCCCGAGGGGGAGATACGCAGTATTTT
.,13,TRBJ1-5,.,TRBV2,CASRGRLNQPQHF,TGTGCCAGCAGGGGGCGCCTCAATCAGCCCCAGCATTTT
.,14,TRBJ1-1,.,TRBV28,CASSFRWGDTEAFF,TGTGCCAGCAGTTTCCGGTGGGGGGACACTGAAGCTTTCTTT
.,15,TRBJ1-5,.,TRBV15,CATSIDRTWGQPQHF,TGTGCCACCAGCATCGACAGGACTTGGGGTCAGCCCCAGCATTTT
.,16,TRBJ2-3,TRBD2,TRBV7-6,CASRLIASGGTDTQYF,TGTGCCAGCAGGCTTATCGCTAGCGGTGGGACAGATACGCAGTATTTT
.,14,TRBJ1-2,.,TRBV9,CASSVSRGNYGYTF,TGTGCCAGCAGCGTTTCCAGGGGTAACTATGGCTACACCTTC
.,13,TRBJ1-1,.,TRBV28,CASSFVRDTEAFF,TGTGCCAGCAGTTTCGTCCGCGACACTGAAGCTTTCTTT
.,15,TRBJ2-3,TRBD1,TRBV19,CASSPDRVDTDTQYF,TGTGCCAGTAGCCCTGACAGGGTTGACACAGATACGCAGTATTTT
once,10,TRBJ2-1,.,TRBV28,CAIGEYEQFF,TGTGCCATCGGCGAATATGAGCAGTTCTTC
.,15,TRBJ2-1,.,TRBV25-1,CASSGQGGGYNEQFF,TGTGCCAGCAGTGGCCAGGGGGGCGGCTACAATGAGCAGTTCTTC
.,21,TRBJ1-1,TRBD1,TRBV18,CASSPLTARSGTGGLNTEAFF,TGTGCCAGCTCACCGTTAACGGCTCGGTCCGGGACAGGGGGCCTGAACACTGAAGCTTTCTTT
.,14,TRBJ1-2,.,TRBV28,CAGSLGQVNYGYTF,TGTGCCGGCAGCCTCGGCCAAGTTAACTATGGCTACACCTTC
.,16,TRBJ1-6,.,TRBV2,CASRAVVPSYNSPLHF,TGTGCCAGCAGGGCAGTGGTACCCTCCTATAATTCACCCCTCCACTTT
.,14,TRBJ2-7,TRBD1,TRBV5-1,CASSLGQGANEQYF,TGCGCCAGCAGCTTGGGACAGGGCGCCAACGAGCAGTACTTC
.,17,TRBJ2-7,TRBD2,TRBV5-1,CASSPGLAGGGSYEQYF,TGCGCCAGCAGCCCCGGACTAGCGGGAGGGGGTTCTTACGAGCAGTACTTC